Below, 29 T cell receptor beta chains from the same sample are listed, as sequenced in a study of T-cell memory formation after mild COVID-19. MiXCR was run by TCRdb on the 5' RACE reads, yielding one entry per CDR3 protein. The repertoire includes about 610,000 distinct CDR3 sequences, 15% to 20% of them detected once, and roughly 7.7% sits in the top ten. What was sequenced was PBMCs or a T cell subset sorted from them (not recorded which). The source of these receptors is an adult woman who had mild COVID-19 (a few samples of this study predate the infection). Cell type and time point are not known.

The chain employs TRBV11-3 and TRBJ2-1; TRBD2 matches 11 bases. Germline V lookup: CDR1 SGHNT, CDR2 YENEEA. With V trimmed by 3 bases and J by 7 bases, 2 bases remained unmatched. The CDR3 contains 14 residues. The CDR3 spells CASSFLAGGNEQFF. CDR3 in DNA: TGTGCCAGCAGCTTTCTAGCGGGGGGTAATGAGCAGTTCTTC. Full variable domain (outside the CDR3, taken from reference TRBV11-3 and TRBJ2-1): EAGVVQSPRYKIIEKKQPVAFWCNPISGHNTLYWYLQNLGQGPELLIRYENEEAVDDSQLPKDRFSAERLKGVDSTLKIQPAELGDSAVYLCASSFLAGGNEQFFGPGTRLTVL.

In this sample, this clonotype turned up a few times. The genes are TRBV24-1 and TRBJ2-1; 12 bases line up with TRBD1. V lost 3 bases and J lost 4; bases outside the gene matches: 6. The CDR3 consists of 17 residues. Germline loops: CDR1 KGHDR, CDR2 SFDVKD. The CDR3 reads CATSDPGQGALYNEQFF. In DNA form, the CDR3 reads TGTGCCACCAGTGATCCGGGACAGGGGGCACTTTACAATGAGCAGTTCTTC.

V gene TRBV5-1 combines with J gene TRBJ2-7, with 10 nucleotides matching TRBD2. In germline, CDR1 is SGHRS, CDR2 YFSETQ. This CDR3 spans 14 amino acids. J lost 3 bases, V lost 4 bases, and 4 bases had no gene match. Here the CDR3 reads CASSEPSGGYEQYF. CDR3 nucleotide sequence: TGCGCCAGCAGCGAACCTAGCGGGGGCTACGAGCAGTACTTC.

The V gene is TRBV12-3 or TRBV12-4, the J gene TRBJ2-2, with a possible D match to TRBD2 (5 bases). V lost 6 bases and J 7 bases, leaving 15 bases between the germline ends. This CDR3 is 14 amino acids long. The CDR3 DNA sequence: TGTGCCAGCAGACGGATGGGAGCCGGCGGGGAGCTGTTTTTT. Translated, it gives CASRRMGAGGELFF.

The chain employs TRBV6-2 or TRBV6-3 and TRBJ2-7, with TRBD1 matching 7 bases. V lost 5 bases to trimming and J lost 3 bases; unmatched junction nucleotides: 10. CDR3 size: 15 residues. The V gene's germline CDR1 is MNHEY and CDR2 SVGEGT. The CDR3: CASSDPTGHVYEQYF. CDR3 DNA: TGTGCCAGCAGTGACCCGACAGGGCACGTCTACGAGCAGTACTTC.

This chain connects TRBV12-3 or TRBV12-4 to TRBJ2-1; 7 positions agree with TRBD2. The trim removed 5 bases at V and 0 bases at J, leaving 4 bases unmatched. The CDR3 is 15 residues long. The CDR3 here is CASSRAGSSYNEQFF. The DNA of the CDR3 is TGTGCCAGCAGTCGAGCGGGGAGCTCCTACAATGAGCAGTTCTTC.

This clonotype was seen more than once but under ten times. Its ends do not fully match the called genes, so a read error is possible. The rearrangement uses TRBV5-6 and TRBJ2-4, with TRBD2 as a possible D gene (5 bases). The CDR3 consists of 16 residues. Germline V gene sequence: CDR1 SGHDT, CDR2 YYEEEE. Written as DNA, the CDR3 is TGTGCCAGCAGTTTGGTGGGAACGGGGTCCGAAAACATTCAGTACTTC. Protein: CASSLVGTGSENIQYF.

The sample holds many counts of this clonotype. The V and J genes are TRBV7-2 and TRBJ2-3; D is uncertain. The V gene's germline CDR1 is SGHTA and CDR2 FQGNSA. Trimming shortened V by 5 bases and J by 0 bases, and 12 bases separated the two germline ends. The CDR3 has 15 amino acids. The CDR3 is CASSLWRASTDTQYF. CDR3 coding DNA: TGTGCCAGCAGCCTCTGGCGAGCTAGCACAGATACGCAGTATTTT. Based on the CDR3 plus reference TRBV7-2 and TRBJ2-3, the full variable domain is GAGVSQSPSNKVTEKGKDVELRCDPISGHTALYWYRQSLGQGLEFLIYFQGNSAPDKSGLPSDRFSAERTGGSVSTLTIQRTQQEDSAVYLCASSLWRASTDTQYFGPGTRLTVL.

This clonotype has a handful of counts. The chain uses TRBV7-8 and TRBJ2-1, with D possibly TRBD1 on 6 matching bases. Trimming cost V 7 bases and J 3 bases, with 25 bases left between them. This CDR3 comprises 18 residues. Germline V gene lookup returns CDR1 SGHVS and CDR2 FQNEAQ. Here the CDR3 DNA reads TGTGCCAGCAAGCTTAGGGGTCGGGGCAGGGGCTACTACAATGAGCAGTTCTTC. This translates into CASKLRGRGRGYYNEQFF.

In nucleotides, the CDR3 is TGCGCCAGCAGCTTGGAAGCGGTCGGGGACAGAAATAATTCACCCCTCCACTTT. Translating it yields CASSLEAVGDRNNSPLHF. The rearrangement uses TRBV5-1 and TRBJ1-6; 7 bases match TRBD1. The CDR3 totals 18 residues. V was pared by 0 bases and J by 5 bases, with 11 bases of the junction left unmatched. Germline V gene sequence: CDR1 SGHRS, CDR2 YFSETQ.

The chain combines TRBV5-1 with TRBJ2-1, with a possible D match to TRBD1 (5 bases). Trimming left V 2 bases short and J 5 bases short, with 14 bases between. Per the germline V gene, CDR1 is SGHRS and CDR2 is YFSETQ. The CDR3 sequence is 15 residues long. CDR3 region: CASSLPRVLNNEQFF. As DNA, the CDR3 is TGCGCCAGCAGCTTACCCAGGGTGTTGAACAATGAGCAGTTCTTC.

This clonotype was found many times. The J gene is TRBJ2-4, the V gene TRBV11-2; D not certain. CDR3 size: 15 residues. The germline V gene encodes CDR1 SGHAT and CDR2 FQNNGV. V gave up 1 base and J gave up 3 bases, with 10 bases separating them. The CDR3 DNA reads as TGTGCCAGCAGCTTAGGGGGTTTGGGCAAAAACATTCAGTACTTC. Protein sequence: CASSLGGLGKNIQYF.

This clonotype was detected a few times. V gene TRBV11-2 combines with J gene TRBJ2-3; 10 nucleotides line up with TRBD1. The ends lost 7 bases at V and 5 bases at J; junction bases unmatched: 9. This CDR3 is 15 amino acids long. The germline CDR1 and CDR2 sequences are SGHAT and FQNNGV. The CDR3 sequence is CASINRTGGRDTQYF. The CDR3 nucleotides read TGTGCCAGCATCAATAGGACAGGGGGGAGAGATACGCAGTATTTT.

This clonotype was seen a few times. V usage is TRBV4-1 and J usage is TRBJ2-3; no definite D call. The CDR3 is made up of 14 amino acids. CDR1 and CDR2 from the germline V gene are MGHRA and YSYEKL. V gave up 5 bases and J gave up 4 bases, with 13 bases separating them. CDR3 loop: CASSKNRVSDTQYF. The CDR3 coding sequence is TGCGCCAGCAGCAAAAACCGGGTCTCAGATACGCAGTATTTT.

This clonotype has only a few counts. The chain's CDR3 is CASSPSSESYEQYF. The CDR3 DNA reads as TGTGCCAGCAGCCCCTCGAGTGAATCCTACGAGCAGTACTTC. The chain joins TRBV7-9 to TRBJ2-7; D not resolved. Looked up from germline, CDR1 is SEHNR and CDR2 is FQNEAQ (reference sequence). The CDR3 spans 14 residues. Trimming removed 5 bases from V and 1 base from J, with 12 bases in between.

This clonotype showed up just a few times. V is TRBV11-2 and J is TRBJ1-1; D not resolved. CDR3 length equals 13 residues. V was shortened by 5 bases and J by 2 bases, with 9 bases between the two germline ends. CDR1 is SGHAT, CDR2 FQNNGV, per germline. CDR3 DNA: TGTGCCAGCAGCCGGGAGATAAACACTGAAGCTTTCTTT. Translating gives CASSREINTEAFF.

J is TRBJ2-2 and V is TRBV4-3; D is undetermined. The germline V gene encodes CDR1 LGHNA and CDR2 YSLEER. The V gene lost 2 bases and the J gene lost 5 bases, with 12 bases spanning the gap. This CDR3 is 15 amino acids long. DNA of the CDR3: TGCGCCAGCAGCCAATTGCTCCGGGCTACCGGGGAGCTGTTTTTT. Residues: CASSQLLRATGELFF.

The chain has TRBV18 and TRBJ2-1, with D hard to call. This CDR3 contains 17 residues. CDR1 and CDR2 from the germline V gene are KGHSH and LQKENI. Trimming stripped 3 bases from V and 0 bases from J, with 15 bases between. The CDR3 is CASSPALTLSSYNEQFF. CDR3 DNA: TGTGCCAGCTCACCGGCACTGACCTTATCCTCCTACAATGAGCAGTTCTTC.

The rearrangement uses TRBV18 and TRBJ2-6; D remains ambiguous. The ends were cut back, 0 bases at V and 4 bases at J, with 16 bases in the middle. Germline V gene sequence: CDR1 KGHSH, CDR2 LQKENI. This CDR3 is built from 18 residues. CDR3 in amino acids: CASSPPGSRVSGANVLTF. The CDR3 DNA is TGTGCCAGCTCACCACCCGGGTCCCGAGTGTCCGGGGCCAACGTCCTGACTTTC.

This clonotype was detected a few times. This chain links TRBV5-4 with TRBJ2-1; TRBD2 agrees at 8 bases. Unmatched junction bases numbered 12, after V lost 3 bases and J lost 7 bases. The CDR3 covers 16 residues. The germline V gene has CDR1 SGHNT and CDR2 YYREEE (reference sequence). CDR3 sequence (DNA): TGTGCCAGCAGCTCCACCGGGGGGGGCGTCGGAAATGAGCAGTTCTTC. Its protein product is CASSSTGGGVGNEQFF.

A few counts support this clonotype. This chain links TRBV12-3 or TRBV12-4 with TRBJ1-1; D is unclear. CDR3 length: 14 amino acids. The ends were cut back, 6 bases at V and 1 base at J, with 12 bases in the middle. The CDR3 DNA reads TGTGCCAGCAGCCGATCTCTCGGGAACACTGAAGCTTTCTTT. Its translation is CASSRSLGNTEAFF.

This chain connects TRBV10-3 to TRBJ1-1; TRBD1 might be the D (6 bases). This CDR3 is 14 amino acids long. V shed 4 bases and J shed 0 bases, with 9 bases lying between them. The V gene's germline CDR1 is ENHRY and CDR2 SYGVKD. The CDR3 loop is CAISAGEMNTEAFF. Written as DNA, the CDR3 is TGTGCCATCAGTGCAGGGGAAATGAACACTGAAGCTTTCTTT.

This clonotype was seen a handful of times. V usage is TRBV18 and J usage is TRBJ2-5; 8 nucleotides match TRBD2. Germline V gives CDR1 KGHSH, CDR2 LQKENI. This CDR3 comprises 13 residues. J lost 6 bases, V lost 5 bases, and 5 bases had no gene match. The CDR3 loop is CASSSGLGKTQYF. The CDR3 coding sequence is TGTGCCAGCTCATCGGGACTAGGAAAGACCCAGTACTTC. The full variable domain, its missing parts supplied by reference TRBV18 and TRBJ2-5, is NAGVMQNPRHLVRRRGQEARLRCSPMKGHSHVYWYRQLPEEGLKFMVYLQKENIIDESGMPKERFSAEFPKEGPSILRIQQVVRGDSAAYFCASSSGLGKTQYFGPGTRLLVL.

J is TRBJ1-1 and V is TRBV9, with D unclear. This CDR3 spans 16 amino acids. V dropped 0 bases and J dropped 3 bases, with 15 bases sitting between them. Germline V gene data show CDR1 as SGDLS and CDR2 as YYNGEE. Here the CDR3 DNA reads TGTGCCAGCAGCGTAGATAGTACAGTATACGACACTGAAGCTTTCTTT. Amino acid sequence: CASSVDSTVYDTEAFF.

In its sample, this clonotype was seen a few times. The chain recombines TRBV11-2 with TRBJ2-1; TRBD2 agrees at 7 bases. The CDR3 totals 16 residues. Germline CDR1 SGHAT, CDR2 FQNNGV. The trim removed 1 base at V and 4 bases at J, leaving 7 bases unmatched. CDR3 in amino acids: CASSLGFGGGYNEQFF. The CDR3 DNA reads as TGTGCCAGCAGCTTAGGTTTCGGGGGAGGGTACAATGAGCAGTTCTTC.

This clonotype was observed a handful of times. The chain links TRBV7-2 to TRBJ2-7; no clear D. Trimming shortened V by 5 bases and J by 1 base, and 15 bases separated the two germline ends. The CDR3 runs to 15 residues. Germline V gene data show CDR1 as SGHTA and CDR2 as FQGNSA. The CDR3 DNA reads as TGTGCCAGCAGCCCAGTGGTGGGTGCGTCCTACGAGCAGTACTTC. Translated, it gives CASSPVVGASYEQYF. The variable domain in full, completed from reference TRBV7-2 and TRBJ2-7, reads GAGVSQSPSNKVTEKGKDVELRCDPISGHTALYWYRQSLGQGLEFLIYFQGNSAPDKSGLPSDRFSAERTGGSVSTLTIQRTQQEDSAVYLCASSPVVGASYEQYFGPGTRLTVT.

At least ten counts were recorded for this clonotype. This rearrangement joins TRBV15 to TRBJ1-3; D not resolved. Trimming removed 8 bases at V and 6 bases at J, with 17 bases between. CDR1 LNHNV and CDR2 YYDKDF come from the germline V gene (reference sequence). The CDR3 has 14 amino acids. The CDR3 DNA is TGTGCCACCCCCTGTGTTGGGGTTATAAACACCATATATTTT. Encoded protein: CATPCVGVINTIYF.

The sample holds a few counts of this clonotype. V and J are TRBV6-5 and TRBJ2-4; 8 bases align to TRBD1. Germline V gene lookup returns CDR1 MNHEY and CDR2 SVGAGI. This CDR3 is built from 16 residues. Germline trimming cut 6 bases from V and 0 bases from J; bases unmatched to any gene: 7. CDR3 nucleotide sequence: TGTGCCAGCAGGCGGACAGGGCTGCTAGCCAAAAACATTCAGTACTTC. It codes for CASRRTGLLAKNIQYF.

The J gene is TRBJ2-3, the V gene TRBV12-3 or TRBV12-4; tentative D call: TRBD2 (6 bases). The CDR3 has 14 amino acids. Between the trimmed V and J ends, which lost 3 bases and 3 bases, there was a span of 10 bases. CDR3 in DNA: TGTGCCAGCAGTTTGACTAGTCCGACAGATACGCAGTATTTT. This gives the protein CASSLTSPTDTQYF.